This T cell receptor (beta chain) appears in the sequencing data of a study of post-analysis software for immune sequencing data. This clonotype was recorded a few times. What it recognizes is unknown. General study results and limits: When patients were compared with controls, four or five TRBV segments were more frequent, TRBV5-6, TRBV5-1 and TRBV20-1 among them. F measure showed strong co-clustering of same-batch samples.

In germline, CDR1 is SQVTM, CDR2 ANQGSEA. The V end lost 3 bases, the J end lost 1 base, and 23 bases lay between the germline ends. The CDR3 is made up of 18 amino acids. TCR beta cDNA libraries included unique molecular identifiers. Once roughly 0.9 to 10 million T cells were used, hundreds of thousands of cDNA molecules resulted. TCRdb re-called the PCR reads with MiXCR, one entry per CDR3 protein. The repertoire consists of around 710,000 distinct CDR3 sequences, with about half occurring once and the leading ten covering roughly 4.9%. This chain connects TRBV29-1 to TRBJ2-3; D is ambiguous. The receptor was derived from a girl aged 5-17 years with multiple sclerosis. Sample: blood. CDR3 nucleotide sequence: TGCAGCGTTGAGGGATTTTTTGGGCTCAAGCTTGGCACAGATACGCAGTATTTT. Amino acids: CSVEGFFGLKLGTDTQYF.